The rows below give T cell receptor delta chains drawn from one sample of a study of gamma-delta T cells after stem cell transplantation. TCRdb called clones from the RT-PCR reads again using CATT. In the table there are about 10,000 delta-chain clones, 30% to 40% of which are singletons. Sequencing was carried out using gamma-delta T cells. The source of these receptors is a human donor. It is not recorded whose cells these are; they may come from a transplant donor. Both conserved end residues are part of each CDR3. The order of the fields is clone size, V gene, D gene, J gene, CDR3 DNA, CDR3 protein. A D gene is named only where the DNA matches it firmly. Clone size is stated in some rows and not others, as once, few, many or a class when expanded.

.	TRDV2	TRDD3	TRDJ3	TGTGCCTGTGACATACTGGGGGATACCCCCTGGGACACCCGACAGATGTTTTTC	CACDILGDTPWDTRQMFF
few	TRDV1	TRDD3	TRDJ2	TGTGCTCTTTCCCTTTCCTTTCCTCCCCGGGCCTTTTACTGGGGGATACGCGATGCAGCACAACTCTTCTTT	CALSLSFPPRAFYWGIRDAAQLFF
.	TRDV1	TRDD3	TRDJ1	TGTGCTCTTGGGGAACAGACAATTGAAAGTTACGCGATGGGGGAATATCACCTGTACACCGATAAACTCATCTTT	CALGEQTIESYAMGEYHLYTDKLIF
.	TRDV1	.	TRDJ1	TGTGCTCTAACCCGTCCAGCGTGGCCTCTGTACACCGATAAACTCATCTTT	CALTRPAWPLYTDKLIF
.	TRDV2	TRDD3	TRDJ3	TGTGCCTGTGACCCTGTAAGGGGGGATTGCTCCTCCTGGGACACCCGAGAGATGTTTTTC	CACDPVRGDCSSWDTREMFF
few	TRDV1	.	TRDJ1	TGTGCTCTTGGGGAACACCGGATGACGCCCGATAAACTCATCTTT	CALGEHRMTPDKLIF
.	TRDV3	TRDD3	TRDJ1	TGTGCCTTTTTATCCTTCAACCCGGGGGATAGGGGCTATAAACTCATCTTT	CAFLSFNPGDRGYKLIF
.	TRDV2	.	TRDJ2	TGTGCCTGTGACACCGTCACGTTGACAGCACAACTCTTCTTT	CACDTVTLTAQLFF
few	TRDV2	TRDD3	TRDJ1	TGTGCCTGTGACACGGATGGCTGGGGGATACGTCGGGACACCGATAAACTCATCTTT	CACDTDGWGIRRDTDKLIF
medium-sized	TRDV2	.	TRDJ1	TGTGCCTGTGACACCGTGGGCCCCCCCTCCTACACCGATAAACTCATCTTT	CACDTVGPPSYTDKLIF
.	TRDV1	TRDD3	TRDJ1	TGTGCTCTTGGGAAAAGGGGTGGGGGATACCAAAGGCACACCGATAAACTCATCTTT	CALGKRGGGYQRHTDKLIF
.	TRDV2	.	TRDJ1	TGTGCCTGTGACACCGGGGGAAAGAGCGATAAACTCATCTTT	CACDTGGKSDKLIF
.	TRDV2	.	TRDJ2	TGTGCCTGTGACGGATTAATTCCCGCTTTGACAGCACAACTCTTCTTT	CACDGLIPALTAQLFF
.	TRDV2	TRDD3	TRDJ3	TGTGCCTGTGACCCTGGTACTGGGGGTCAAAGCTCCTGTGACACCCGACAGATGTTTTTC	CACDPGTGGQSSCDTRQMFF
medium-sized	TRDV2	TRDD3	TRDJ1	TGTGCCTGTGACCCCCGTACTGGGGGAGTAACCGATAAACTCATCTTT	CACDPRTGGVTDKLIF
.	TRDV1	TRDD3	TRDJ1	TGTGCTCTTGGGGAACTAGGAGCCTTCTACTGGGGGATATACACCGATAAACTCATCTTT	CALGELGAFYWGIYTDKLIF
few	TRDV1	TRDD3	TRDJ1	TGTGCTCTTGGGGAACAGATCCTATGTCCTCCTACTGGGGGATACCCCGGGTACACCGATAAACTCATCTTT	CALGEQILCPPTGGYPGYTDKLIF
.	TRDV1	.	TRDJ1	TGTGCTATTGGGGAACTAATCCCGAAAAGGGGGGAGTACACCGATAAACTCATCTTT	CAIGELIPKRGEYTDKLIF
few	TRDV1	TRDD3	TRDJ1	TGTGCTCTTGGGGAATGTATCGGCCTTCGCACCAATGTACTGGGGGATCATAGTCACACCGATAAACTCATCTTT	CALGECIGLRTNVLGDHSHTDKLIF
few	TRDV3	.	TRDJ1	TGTGCCCAAAGTACACGCGCGACCCCAACCGATAAACTCATCTTT	CAQSTRATPTDKLIF
.	TRDV1	TRDD3	TRDJ2	TGTGCTCTTGGGGACTCTCTTCCTCTTCCACTTCCCTGGGGGATACGGCTGACAGCACAACTCTTCTTT	CALGDSLPLPLPWGIRLTAQLFF
few	TRDV2	.	TRDJ1	TGTGCCTGTGACACTCACTCTAGGGCCGATAAACTCATCTTT	CACDTHSRADKLIF
few	TRDV3	.	TRDJ1	TGTGCCTCCCTACTTCCTACTGGATACGCAAGAAAACTCATCTTT	CASLLPTGYARKLIF
.	TRDV1	.	TRDJ1	TGTGCTCTTGGGGAACCATGCCTAGGACTGTACACCGATAAACTCATCTTT	CALGEPCLGLYTDKLIF
.	TRDV3	TRDD3	TRDJ2	TGTGCCTTGCACGGGGGGATACTTCCCCCAGCACAACTCTTCTTT	CALHGGILPPAQLFF
few	TRDV1	.	TRDJ1	TGTGCTCTTGGGGACTCTCCACCTTACACCGATAAACTCATCTTT	CALGDSPPYTDKLIF
few	TRDV2	TRDD3	TRDJ4	TGTGCCTGTGACACCGCGGAGATGGGGGATACGAGACCCCTGATCTTT	CACDTAEMGDTRPLIF
.	TRDV1	.	TRDJ1	TGTGCTCTTTGGGCACTGTCGCCCCCTTTTGGGTACACGGATCACCTCATCTTT	CALWALSPPFGYTDHLIF
few	TRDV1	.	TRDJ1	TGTGCTCTTGGGGATCCCCTTGCTACTGGGATCCTAGGGACGGACACCGATAAACTCATCTTT	CALGDPLATGILGTDTDKLIF
few	TRDV1	TRDD2	TRDJ1	TGTGCTCTTGGGGAACTGAGATTCCTACCCATTACTACTTACACCGATAAACTCATCTTT	CALGELRFLPITTYTDKLIF
.	TRDV1	TRDD3	TRDJ1	TGTGCTCTTGGGGAAGAGATACGTGACTATGGGGGATTTTACACCGATAAACTCATCTTT	CALGEEIRDYGGFYTDKLIF
.	TRDV3	.	TRDJ1	TGTGCCTTTAGCGGGGCGTCCTACTACTACTCAGTCAAGTTGTACACCGATAAACTCATCTTT	CAFSGASYYYSVKLYTDKLIF
.	TRDV1	TRDD3	TRDJ1	TGTGCTCTTGGGGTTCCAGGGCGCTACTGGGGACGGGGTTACACCGATAACCTCATCTTT	CALGVPGRYWGRGYTDNLIF
few	TRDV3	.	TRDJ1	TGTGCCTTTCCTCGGACCCTACGTCGCCTCAAACCGTGGTACACCGATAAACTCATCTTT	CAFPRTLRRLKPWYTDKLIF
.	TRDV1	TRDD3	TRDJ1	TGTGCTCTTGGGGAACACGGGGGGATACGGGAGAGCGATAAACTCATCTTT	CALGEHGGIRESDKLIF
few	TRDV3	TRDD3	TRDJ1	TGTGCCTTCTTGGGCCTTCACTACTGGGGGATACGAGACACCGATAAACTCATCTTT	CAFLGLHYWGIRDTDKLIF
.	TRDV1	TRDD3	TRDJ1	TGTGCTCTTCGCCCGGTGGAGCCTTCGTTGGGGGATACTGCGTACACCGATAAACTCATCTTT	CALRPVEPSLGDTAYTDKLIF
.	TRDV2	TRDD3	TRDJ3	TGTGCCTGTGACCTTGTACTGGGGGCAATACAGAACTCCTGTGACACCCGACAGATGTTTTTC	CACDLVLGAIQNSCDTRQMFF
few	TRDV3	.	TRDJ2	TGTGCCTTTTCTCATTGGCCTTCCTACGCGTACTGGGGGATTCGCCAGCGCTTGGGGACAGCACAACTCTTCTTT	CAFSHWPSYAYWGIRQRLGTAQLFF
few	TRDV1	.	TRDJ1	TGTGCTCTTGGGGACTTCCGGATAATCGATAAACTCATCTTT	CALGDFRIIDKLIF
once	TRDV2	TRDD3	TRDJ3	TGTGCCTGTGACACCCCCGCGGGGGGGATACCCTCCTGTGACACCCGCCAGATGTTTTTC	CACDTPAGGIPSCDTRQMFF
few	TRDV3	TRDD3	TRDJ3	TGTGCCCGACCAATTTACTGGGGGATCCACTCCTGGGACACCCGACAGATGTTTTTC	CARPIYWGIHSWDTRQMFF
.	TRDV2	TRDD3	TRDJ1	TGTGCCTGGGACGACTGGGGGATCCGTCCCGAAAACACCGATAAACTCATCTTT	CAWDDWGIRPENTDKLIF
.	TRDV1	TRDD2	TRDJ1	TGTGCTCTTGTGCCCCGGCCTTCCTGCCCGATGTACTGCGATAAACTCATCTTT	CALVPRPSCPMYCDKLIF
.	TRDV3	.	TRDJ1	TGTGCCTTACAGCTCAGAAGGGTGGATACCGGAGAGGAAACCGATAAACTCATCTTT	CALQLRRVDTGEETDKLIF
few	TRDV3	TRDD3	TRDJ1	TGTGCCTCTCCCCTAGGCGCCTCCACGATACTGGGGGATACCTATTCCTTAAGGTACACCGATAAACTCATCTTT	CASPLGASTILGDTYSLRYTDKLIF
.	TRDV3	.	TRDJ1	TGTGCCTCCCTCTTCTACGCTGCCGATAAACTCATCTTT	CASLFYAADKLIF
medium-sized	TRDV3	TRDD3	TRDJ1	TGTGCCTTTGGTTTAATCTTGGGGGATACCCACACCGATAAACTCATCTTT	CAFGLILGDTHTDKLIF
.	TRDV2	TRDD3	TRDJ2	TGTGCCTGTGACACTGGGGGATACGCTTTGACAGCACAACTCTTCTTT	CACDTGGYALTAQLFF
.	TRDV1	.	TRDJ2	TGTGCTCTTGGGGACTCCCTCCTTCCTACTGGGGGACCTCAACCGGGAGCACAACTCTTCTTT	CALGDSLLPTGGPQPGAQLFF
.	TRDV2	TRDD3	TRDJ1	TGTGCCTGTGACACCACACTGGGGGACAAACCGTACACCGATAAACTTATCTTT	CACDTTLGDKPYTDKLIF
.	TRDV3	TRDD3	TRDJ1	TGTGCCTTCCGGTACTGGGGGATCTACACCGATAAACTCATCTTT	CAFRYWGIYTDKLIF
.	TRDV2	TRDD3	TRDJ1	TGTGCCTGTGAAGGATACGCGGGGAGACTCATCTTT	CACEGYAGRLIF
.	TRDV2	TRDD3	TRDJ3	TGTGCCTGTGACACCGTAGTACTGGGGGATACTCGCTCCTTTGACACCCGACAGATGTTTTTC	CACDTVVLGDTRSFDTRQMFF